This T cell receptor beta chain comes out of a study of CD8 T cells in Susac syndrome. After extraction with the RNeasy kit, 0.5 to 1 ug of the RNA was reverse transcribed using random hexamers. Across 54 Vbeta and 13 Jbeta, TCR beta CDR3 was amplified with immunoSEQ multiplex PCR. TCRdb re-analysed the immunoSEQ multiplex PCR reads in MiXCR, keeping a single row per CDR3 protein. Of 250,000 to 300,000 distinct CDR3 sequences listed, around nine tenths were seen once; the top ten hold under 0.2%. In blood CD8+ and CD4+ T cells, TCR beta underwent sequencing. The CDR3 loop spans 15 amino acids. V was clipped by 3 bases and J by 10 bases; unmatched bases: 8. Germline CDR1 and CDR2: MNHEY and SMNVEV (reference sequence).

This rearrangement joins TRBV27 to TRBJ2-1; TRBD2 aligns across 11 bases. The source material was CD8+ T cells from PBMCs. The clonotype was recovered from a human donor with multiple sclerosis. CDR3 protein: CASSFLAGGTREQFF. In nucleotides, the CDR3 is TGTGCCAGCAGTTTTTTAGCGGGAGGGACCAGGGAGCAGTTCTTC.